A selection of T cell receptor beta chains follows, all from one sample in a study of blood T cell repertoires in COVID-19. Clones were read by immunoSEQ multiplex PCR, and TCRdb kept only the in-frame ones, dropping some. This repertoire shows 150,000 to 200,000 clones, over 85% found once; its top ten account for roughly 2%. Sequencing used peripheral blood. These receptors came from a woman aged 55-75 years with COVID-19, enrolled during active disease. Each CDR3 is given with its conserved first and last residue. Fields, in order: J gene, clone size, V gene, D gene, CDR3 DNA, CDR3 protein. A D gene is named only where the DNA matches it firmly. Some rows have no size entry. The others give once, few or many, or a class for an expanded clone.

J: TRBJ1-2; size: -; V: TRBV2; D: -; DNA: TGTGCCACTCAAGGGGGGGGTGGCTACACCTTC; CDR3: CATQGGGGYTF
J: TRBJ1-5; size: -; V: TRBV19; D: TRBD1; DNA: TGTGCCAGTAGTATAGTAAACAGGGGTTCCTATCAGCCCCAGCATTTT; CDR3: CASSIVNRGSYQPQHF
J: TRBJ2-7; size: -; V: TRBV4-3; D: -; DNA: TGCGCCAGCAGCCAAGCCAGGGATCCGTATTACGAGCAGTACTTC; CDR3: CASSQARDPYYEQYF
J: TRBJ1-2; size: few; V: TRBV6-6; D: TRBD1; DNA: TGTGCCAGCAGTGAGCCGGACAGGGGATGGCTTGGCTACACCTTC; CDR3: CASSEPDRGWLGYTF
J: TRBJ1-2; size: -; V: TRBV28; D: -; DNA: TGTGCCAGCAGTCCCCCTCGGGTTGGCTACACCTTC; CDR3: CASSPPRVGYTF
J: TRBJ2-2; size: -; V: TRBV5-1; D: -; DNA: TGCGCCAGCAGCTTGCTACAGGGAGGGACCGGGGAGCTGTTTTTT; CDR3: CASSLLQGGTGELFF
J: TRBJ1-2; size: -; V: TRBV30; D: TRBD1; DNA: TGTGCCTGGACCCCGGACAGGGGGCAGTTTGGCTACACCTTC; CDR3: CAWTPDRGQFGYTF
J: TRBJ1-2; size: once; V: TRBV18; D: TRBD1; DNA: TGTGCCAGCGGGAGGTTGGACAGGGGCAACTATGGCTACACCTTC; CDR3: CASGRLDRGNYGYTF
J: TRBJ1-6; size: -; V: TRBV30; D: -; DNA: TGTGCCTGGAGGGCAAAGGGGGGAGGGTGGTCACCCCTCCACTTT; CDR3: CAWRAKGGGWSPLHF
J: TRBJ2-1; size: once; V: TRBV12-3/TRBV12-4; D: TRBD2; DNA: TGTGCCAGCAGTCGGCTAGCGGGGAATGAGCAGTTCTTC; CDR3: CASSRLAGNEQFF
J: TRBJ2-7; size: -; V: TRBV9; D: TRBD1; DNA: TGTGCCAGCAGCGGACAGGGGGCCCGGTTCCCCTACGAGCAGTGCTTC; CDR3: CASSGQGARFPYEQCF
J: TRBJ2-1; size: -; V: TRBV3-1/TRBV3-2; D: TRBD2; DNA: TGTGCCAGCAGCCAAGCTAGCGGGGGGGCCGGGGAGCAGTTCTTC; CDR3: CASSQASGGAGEQFF
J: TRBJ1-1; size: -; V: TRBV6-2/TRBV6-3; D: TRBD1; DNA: TGTGCCAGCAGTTATCTTCCAGGGGGCCTAAGGACTGAAGCTTTCTTT; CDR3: CASSYLPGGLRTEAFF
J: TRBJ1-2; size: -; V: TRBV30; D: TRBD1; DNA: TGTGCCTGGAGTCAAGGACAGGACTTGTATGGCTACACCTTC; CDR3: CAWSQGQDLYGYTF
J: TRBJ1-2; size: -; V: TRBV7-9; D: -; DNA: TGTGCCAGCAGCTTTTCGTCAGGGTCTAACTATGGCTACACCTTC; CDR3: CASSFSSGSNYGYTF
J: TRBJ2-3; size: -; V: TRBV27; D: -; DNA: TGTGCCAGCCGGACTACGTTTAGGAGCACAGATACGCAGTATTTT; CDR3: CASRTTFRSTDTQYF
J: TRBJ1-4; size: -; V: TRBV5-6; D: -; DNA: TGTGCCAGCAGCTTGGGGGGCGGTGGTGAAAAACTGTTTTTT; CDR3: CASSLGGGGEKLFF
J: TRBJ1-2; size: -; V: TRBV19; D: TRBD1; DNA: TGTGCCAGTACCCCGACAGGGGACTATGGCTACACCTTC; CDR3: CASTPTGDYGYTF
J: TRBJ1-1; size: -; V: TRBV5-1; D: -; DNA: TGCGCCAGCAGCAACCGCTGGAGGGGGGGGACTGAAGCTTTCTTT; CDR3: CASSNRWRGGTEAFF
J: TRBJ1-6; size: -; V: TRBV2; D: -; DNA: TGTGCCAGCAGCGTGAATTCACCCCTCCACTTT; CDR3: CASSVNSPLHF
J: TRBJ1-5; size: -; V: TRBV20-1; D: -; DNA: TGCAGTGCTAGTTCGGGGGGGAGGGAGCCCCAGCATTTT; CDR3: CSASSGGREPQHF
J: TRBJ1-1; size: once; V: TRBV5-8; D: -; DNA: TGTGCCAGCCCTCTCAGGGCGAGGAACACTGAAGCTTTCTTT; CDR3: CASPLRARNTEAFF
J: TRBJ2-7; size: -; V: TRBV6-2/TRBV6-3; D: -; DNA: TGTGCCAGCAGTTACGATCGTTTCGGGGTGACTCCCGATACCTACGAGCAGTACTTC; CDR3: CASSYDRFGVTPDTYEQYF
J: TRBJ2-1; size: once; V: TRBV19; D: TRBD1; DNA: TGTGCCAGTAGCCAGGGGGCTGGCTACAATGAGCAGTTCTTC; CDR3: CASSQGAGYNEQFF